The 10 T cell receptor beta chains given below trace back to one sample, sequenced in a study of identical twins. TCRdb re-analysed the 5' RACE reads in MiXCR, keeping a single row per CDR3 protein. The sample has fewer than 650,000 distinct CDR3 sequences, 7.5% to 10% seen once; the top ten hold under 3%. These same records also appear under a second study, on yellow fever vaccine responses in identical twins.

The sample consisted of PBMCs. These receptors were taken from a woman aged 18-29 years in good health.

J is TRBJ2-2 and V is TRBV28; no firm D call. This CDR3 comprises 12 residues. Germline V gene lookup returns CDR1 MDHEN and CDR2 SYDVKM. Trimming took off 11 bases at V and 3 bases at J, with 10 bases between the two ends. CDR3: CAFETDTGELFF. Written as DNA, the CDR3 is TGTGCCTTCGAAACTGACACCGGGGAGCTGTTTTTT. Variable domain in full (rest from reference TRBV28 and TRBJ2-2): DVKVTQSSRYLVKRTGEKVFLECVQDMDHENMFWYRQDPGLGLRLIYFSYDVKMKEKGDIPEGYSVSREKKERFSLILESASTNQTSMYLCAFETDTGELFFGEGSRLTVL.

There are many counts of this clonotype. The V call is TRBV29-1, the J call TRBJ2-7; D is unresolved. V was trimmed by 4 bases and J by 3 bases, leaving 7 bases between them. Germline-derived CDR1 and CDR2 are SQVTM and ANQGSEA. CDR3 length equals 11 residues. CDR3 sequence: CSVGQFYEQYF. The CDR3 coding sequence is TGCAGCGTTGGACAATTCTACGAGCAGTACTTC.

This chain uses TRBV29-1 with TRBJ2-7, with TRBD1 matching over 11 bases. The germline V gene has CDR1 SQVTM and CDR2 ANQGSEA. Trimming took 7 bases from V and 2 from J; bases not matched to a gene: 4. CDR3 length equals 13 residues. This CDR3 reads CSAWDRGTYEQYF. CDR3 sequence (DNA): TGCAGCGCCTGGGACAGGGGGACCTACGAGCAGTACTTC.

DNA of the CDR3: TGTGCCAGCAGTCCTCAGGGGTACGGGCAGTTCTTC. This gives the protein CASSPQGYGQFF. V gene TRBV6-1 combines with J gene TRBJ2-1; a weak D match, TRBD1 (6 bases). Germline lookup yields CDR1 MNHNS and CDR2 SASEGT. V gave up 5 bases and J gave up 12 bases, with 14 bases separating them. This CDR3 has 12 amino acids.

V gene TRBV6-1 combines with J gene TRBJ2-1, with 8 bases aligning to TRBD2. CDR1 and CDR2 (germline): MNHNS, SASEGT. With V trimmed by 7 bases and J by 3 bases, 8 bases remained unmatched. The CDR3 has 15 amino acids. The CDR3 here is CASTATSGGYNEQFF. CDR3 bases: TGTGCCAGCACCGCCACTAGCGGCGGCTACAATGAGCAGTTCTTC.

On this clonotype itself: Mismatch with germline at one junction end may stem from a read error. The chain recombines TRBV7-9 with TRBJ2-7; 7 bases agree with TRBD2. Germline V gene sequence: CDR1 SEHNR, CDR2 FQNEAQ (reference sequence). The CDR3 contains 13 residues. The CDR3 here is CASSLTSSHEQYF. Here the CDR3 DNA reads TGTGCCAGCAGCTTGACTAGCTCCCACGAGCAGTACTTC.

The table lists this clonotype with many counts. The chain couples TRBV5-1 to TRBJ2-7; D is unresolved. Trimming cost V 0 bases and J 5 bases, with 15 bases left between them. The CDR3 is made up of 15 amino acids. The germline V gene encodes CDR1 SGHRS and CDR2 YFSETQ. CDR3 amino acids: CASSLGDEVLDEQYF. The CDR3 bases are TGCGCCAGCAGCTTGGGTGATGAGGTGTTGGACGAGCAGTACTTC.

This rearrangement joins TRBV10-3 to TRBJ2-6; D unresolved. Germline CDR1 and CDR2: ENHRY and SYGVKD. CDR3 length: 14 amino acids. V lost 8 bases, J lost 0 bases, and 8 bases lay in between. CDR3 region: CAISHGSGANVLTF. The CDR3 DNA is TGTGCCATCTCACACGGCTCTGGGGCCAACGTCCTGACTTTC.

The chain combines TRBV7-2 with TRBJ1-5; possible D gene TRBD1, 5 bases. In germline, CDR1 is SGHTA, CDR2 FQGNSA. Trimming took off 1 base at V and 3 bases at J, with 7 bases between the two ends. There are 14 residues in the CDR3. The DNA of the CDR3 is TGTGCCAGCAGCTTAGTAGGGACCAATCAGCCCCAGCATTTT. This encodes CASSLVGTNQPQHF.

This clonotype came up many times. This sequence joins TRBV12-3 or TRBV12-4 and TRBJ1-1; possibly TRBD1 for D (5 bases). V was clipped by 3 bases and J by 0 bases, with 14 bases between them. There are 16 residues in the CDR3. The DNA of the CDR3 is TGTGCCAGCAGTTTTCATGGGGGTGGAGTGAACACTGAAGCTTTCTTT. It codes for CASSFHGGGVNTEAFF.